The 26 T cell receptor beta chains below all came from one sample that was sequenced in a study of T-cell reconstitution after alpha-beta-depleted transplantation in children. During its preparation, the TCRbeta library received unique molecular identifiers. TCRdb processed the PCR reads anew with MiXCR; each CDR3 protein has one entry. The sample yields roughly 570,000 distinct CDR3 sequences, more than 20% seen once. Here the sequenced sample was PBMCs, taken before TCRalphabeta/CD19-depleted stem cell transplant. The origin of the receptors is a boy less than two years old with Wiskott-Aldrich syndrome, due to receive a stem cell transplant.

V gene TRBV27 combines with J gene TRBJ1-2; D is possibly TRBD1 (6 bases). V dropped 5 bases and J dropped 2 bases, with 21 bases sitting between them. Germline assignment: CDR1 MNHEY and CDR2 SMNVEV (reference sequence). The CDR3 runs 17 residues. CDR3 loop: CASSGKISGAANYGYTF. In DNA form, the CDR3 reads TGTGCCAGCAGTGGTAAAATTTCAGGGGCAGCCAACTATGGCTACACCTTC.

This chain uses TRBV12-3 or TRBV12-4 with TRBJ2-7, with D hard to call. V lost 4 bases and J 6 bases, leaving 7 bases between the germline ends. The CDR3 sequence is 11 residues long. CDR3 in amino acids: CASSSIREQYF. CDR3 nucleotide sequence: TGTGCCAGCAGTTCAATTCGCGAGCAGTACTTC.

This clonotype was seen a handful of times. CDR3 residues: CASKGGRKETQYF. CDR3 coding DNA: TGTGCCAGCAAGGGCGGGAGAAAAGAGACCCAGTACTTC. The rearrangement links TRBV12-3 or TRBV12-4 to TRBJ2-5; 7 bases match TRBD2. CDR3 length: 13 residues. V shed 7 bases and J 3 bases; nucleotides not matched to a gene: 5.

In this sample, this clonotype turned up a few times. This chain links TRBV20-1 with TRBJ2-2, with 7 nucleotides matching TRBD2. CDR3 length: 15 amino acids. V was clipped by 6 bases and J by 0 bases; unmatched bases: 7. Germline V gene lookup returns CDR1 DFQATT and CDR2 SNEGSKA (reference sequence). CDR3 DNA sequence: TGCAGTGCCTCGACGGGGACTACGAACACCGGGGAGCTGTTTTTT. This translates into CSASTGTTNTGELFF.

The chain recombines TRBV20-1 with TRBJ2-5; TRBD2 agrees at 8 bases. The CDR3 loop spans 13 amino acids. V gave up 6 bases and J gave up 5 bases; unmatched junction bases: 8. Germline CDR1 reads DFQATT; CDR2 reads SNEGSKA (reference sequence). CDR3 bases: TGCAGTGCCAGGGGACTAGTGACTGAGACCCAGTACTTC. Translated, it gives CSARGLVTETQYF.

The sample holds a few counts of this clonotype. The rearrangement uses TRBV4-1 and TRBJ2-7; no definite D call. Deletions cut 1 base from V and 7 bases from J, with 14 bases between. The CDR3 consists of 14 residues. Germline V gene lookup returns CDR1 MGHRA and CDR2 YSYEKL. Here the CDR3 DNA reads TGCGCCAGCAGCCAAGCCGGGTTCTTTGGGGAGCAGTACTTC. Residues: CASSQAGFFGEQYF.

The rearrangement joins TRBV10-3 to TRBJ2-7, with 9 bases lining up with TRBD1. The CDR3 spans 13 residues. CDR1 is ENHRY, CDR2 SYGVKD, per germline. With 2 bases clipped from V and 6 bases from J, the junction kept 2 bases outside the gene matches. The CDR3 loop is CAISETGGGEQYF. The CDR3 DNA follows: TGTGCCATCAGTGAGACAGGGGGCGGCGAGCAGTACTTC.

The V call is TRBV7-2, the J call TRBJ2-1; 8 bases are shared with TRBD2. The CDR3 has 16 residues. J gave up 4 bases and V 6 bases, and 11 bases lay outside the gene matches. CDR1 and CDR2 from the germline V gene are SGHTA and FQGNSA. CDR3 sequence: CASSTGLVAGYNEQFF. As DNA, the CDR3 is TGTGCCAGCAGTACCGGCTTGGTAGCGGGGTACAATGAGCAGTTCTTC.

The CDR3 loop is CASSFDPAGLNEQYF. The DNA of the CDR3 is TGCGCCAGCAGCTTTGATCCTGCAGGGTTGAACGAGCAGTACTTC. The chain recombines TRBV5-1 with TRBJ2-7; D might be TRBD1 (5 bases). Trimming pared 2 bases from V and 5 bases from J, leaving 17 bases between. This CDR3 has 15 residues. Germline CDR1 SGHRS, CDR2 YFSETQ. Variable domain in full (rest from reference TRBV5-1 and TRBJ2-7): KAGVTQTPRYLIKTRGQQVTLSCSPISGHRSVSWYQQTPGQGLQFLFEYFSETQRNKGNFPGRFSGRQFSNSRSEMNVSTLELGDSALYLCASSFDPAGLNEQYFGPGTRLTVT.

This clonotype was recorded a few times. The chain employs TRBV6-1 and TRBJ1-6; the D gene is possibly TRBD1 (5 bases). V lost 5 bases to trimming and J lost 10 bases, with 21 bases between them. The CDR3 contains 16 residues. Germline CDR1 and CDR2: MNHNS and SASEGT. The CDR3 DNA follows: TGTGCCAGCAGTCAAGGGTGGGTCCAGGGTAGCTCACCCCTCCACTTT. Translation gives CASSQGWVQGSSPLHF.

The chain combines TRBV12-3 or TRBV12-4 with TRBJ1-5; D is possibly TRBD1 (6 bases). V dropped 4 bases and J dropped 4 bases, with 17 bases sitting between them. The CDR3 runs 16 residues. CDR3 residues: CASSSRGGAGNQPQHF. The CDR3 DNA reads TGTGCCAGCAGTTCGCGGGGGGGCGCCGGGAATCAGCCCCAGCATTTT.

The gene calls are TRBV6-5 and TRBJ2-5; D may be TRBD2 (5 bases). Germline values: CDR1 MNHEY, CDR2 SVGAGI. The V and J ends lost 4 bases and 5 bases respectively, with 14 bases between them. CDR3 size: 14 residues. The CDR3 sequence: CASSSLRDSETQYF. The CDR3 DNA reads as TGTGCCAGCAGTTCTCTCCGGGATAGTGAGACCCAGTACTTC.

J is TRBJ1-1 and V is TRBV20-1; 7 bases map to TRBD1. Unmatched junction bases numbered 6, after V lost 1 base and J lost 4 bases. The CDR3 sequence is 14 residues long. Germline V gene lookup returns CDR1 DFQATT and CDR2 SNEGSKA (reference sequence). The CDR3 loop reads CSARGLGGSTEAFF. CDR3 sequence (DNA): TGCAGTGCTAGAGGGTTAGGGGGCTCCACTGAAGCTTTCTTT.

The sample holds a few counts of this clonotype. The gene calls are TRBV7-7 and TRBJ2-1; D ambiguous. The CDR3 has 14 residues. V was clipped by 2 bases and J by 7 bases, with 12 bases between them. Germline CDR1 is SSHAT and CDR2 is FNYEAQ (reference sequence). Here the CDR3 reads CASSLSPGRNEQFF. The DNA for the CDR3 is TGTGCCAGCAGCTTATCCCCAGGCCGAAATGAGCAGTTCTTC. The full variable domain, completed using reference TRBV7-7 and TRBJ2-1, is GAGVSQSPRYKVTKRGQDVTLRCDPISSHATLYWYQQALGQGPEFLTYFNYEAQPDKSGLPSDRFSAERPEGSISTLTIQRTEQRDSAMYRCASSLSPGRNEQFFGPGTRLTVL.

This clonotype was seen only a few times. The chain links TRBV24-1 to TRBJ1-2; TRBD1 aligns across 8 bases. CDR1 is KGHDR, CDR2 SFDVKD, per germline. The CDR3 contains 13 residues. V lost 7 bases and J lost 8; bases outside the gene matches: 8. The CDR3, as DNA: TGTGCCACCAGCCCGGGACAGGTGACCGGCTACACCTTC. Translating gives CATSPGQVTGYTF.

This clonotype was seen a single time. An end of the junction does not agree with germline; a read error may underlie this. The rearrangement uses TRBV15 and TRBJ2-2, with D tentatively TRBD2 (5 bases). This CDR3 is built from 15 residues. From germline, CDR1 is LNHNV and CDR2 YYDKDF (reference sequence). The CDR3 DNA reads TGTGCCATCAGCAGAGATTTAGTAGCGCCCGGGGAGCTGTTTTTT. Translated, it gives CAISRDLVAPGELFF.

This clonotype was detected a few times. The CDR3 loop reads CASSQGTGTGNTIYF. For the CDR3, the DNA is TGTGCCAGCAGCCAAGGGACAGGGACTGGAAACACCATATATTTT. The chain employs TRBV3-1 and TRBJ1-3, with 8 bases that match TRBD1. There are 15 residues in the CDR3. The V gene's germline CDR1 is LGHDT and CDR2 YNNKEL (reference sequence). V dropped 1 base and J dropped 2; count of bases not matched to a gene: 1.

The V and J genes are TRBV3-1 and TRBJ2-1; no reliable D call. V dropped 4 bases and J dropped 5 bases, with 9 bases sitting between them. The CDR3 runs to 13 residues. CDR1 is LGHDT and CDR2 is YNNKEL in the germline V gene (reference sequence). CDR3 loop: CASSLNPDNEQFF. The CDR3 DNA reads as TGTGCCAGCAGCCTGAATCCCGACAATGAGCAGTTCTTC.

This clonotype occurred a few times. The V and J genes are TRBV7-9 and TRBJ2-1, with 8 bases matching TRBD2. CDR1 is SEHNR and CDR2 is FQNEAQ in the germline V gene (reference sequence). J was trimmed by 5 bases and V by 2 bases; bases with no gene match: 11. CDR3 length equals 17 residues. CDR3 protein: CASSLPTSAPTDNEQFF. CDR3 in DNA: TGTGCCAGCAGCTTACCGACTAGCGCCCCAACTGACAATGAGCAGTTCTTC.

J is TRBJ1-1 and V is TRBV11-2; D remains ambiguous. The germline V gene has CDR1 SGHAT and CDR2 FQNNGV. V lost 1 base to trimming and J lost 3 bases, with 12 bases between them. The CDR3 sequence is 15 residues long. The CDR3 nucleotides read TGTGCCAGCAGCTTAGTTGCCCCTTCATACACTGAAGCTTTCTTT. Protein sequence: CASSLVAPSYTEAFF.

This clonotype showed up just a few times. The genes are TRBV5-1 and TRBJ2-1; 11 bases agree with TRBD2. This CDR3 contains 14 residues. Germline CDR1 SGHRS, CDR2 YFSETQ. Germline trimming cut 2 bases from V and 11 bases from J; bases unmatched to any gene: 6. This CDR3 reads CASSFNSGRGKQFF. The CDR3 bases are TGCGCCAGCAGCTTCAATAGCGGGAGGGGGAAGCAGTTCTTC.

This chain links TRBV20-1 with TRBJ2-1; 9 nucleotides align to TRBD2. The CDR3 loop spans 14 amino acids. CDR1 and CDR2 (germline): DFQATT, SNEGSKA (reference sequence). J was trimmed by 8 bases and V by 8 bases; bases with no gene match: 13. CDR3 DNA: TGCAGTTTGGAGCGGGAGGCCCTCTTTCATGAGCAGTTCTTC. As protein: CSLEREALFHEQFF.

In this sample, this clonotype turned up a few times. The V gene is TRBV15, the J gene TRBJ2-1; 10 positions agree with TRBD2. Germline-derived CDR1 and CDR2 are LNHNV and YYDKDF (reference sequence). The V segment lost 0 bases and the J segment 2 bases; nucleotides outside the gene matches: 1. CDR3 length equals 16 residues. The chain's CDR3 is CATSRESGRAYNEQFF. In DNA form, the CDR3 reads TGTGCCACCAGCAGAGAAAGCGGGAGGGCCTACAATGAGCAGTTCTTC.

This clonotype showed up just a few times. The CDR3 coding sequence is TGTGCCAGCAGCTTAGGATGGCAGCTATACGAGCAGTACTTC. As protein: CASSLGWQLYEQYF. This rearrangement joins TRBV7-2 to TRBJ2-7, with D uncertain. The CDR3 sequence is 14 residues long. V was cut by 1 base and J by 4 bases, with 11 bases left in between. Germline lookup yields CDR1 SGHTA and CDR2 FQGNSA. Full variable domain (remainder filled in from reference TRBV7-2 and TRBJ2-7): GAGVSQSPSNKVTEKGKDVELRCDPISGHTALYWYRQSLGQGLEFLIYFQGNSAPDKSGLPSDRFSAERTGGSVSTLTIQRTQQEDSAVYLCASSLGWQLYEQYFGPGTRLTVT.

The chain combines TRBV29-1 with TRBJ2-4; TRBD2 matches at 9 bases. The length of the CDR3 is 17 residues. The ends lost 7 bases at V and 1 base at J; junction bases unmatched: 14. CDR1 is SQVTM and CDR2 is ANQGSEA in the germline V gene. The chain's CDR3 is CSARLAARRGAKNIQYF. In DNA form, the CDR3 reads TGCAGCGCCCGACTAGCGGCACGCCGAGGGGCCAAAAACATTCAGTACTTC.

The table lists this clonotype with a few counts. The chain combines TRBV5-1 with TRBJ2-2; a weak D match, TRBD1 (5 bases). Germline CDR1 is SGHRS and CDR2 is YFSETQ. The CDR3 length is 15 residues. Trimming removed 0 bases from V and 5 bases from J, with 11 bases in between. CDR3 protein: CASSLDAGRTGELFF. The CDR3 DNA is TGCGCCAGCAGCTTGGACGCAGGGCGGACCGGGGAGCTGTTTTTT.